Listed here is a single T cell receptor beta chain. Per the authors' pipeline: Amplification from reference gene primers served as the basis for estimated nucleated cell counts. Produced via immunoSEQ multiplex PCR; TCRdb's table is partial and in-frame only. The V and J calls and clone size are taken from that table; D and trimming were inferred from the DNA. The sample lists tens of thousands of clones, approximately 83% occurring once. The CDR3 totals 14 residues. CDR1 is GTSNPN and CDR2 is SVGIG in the germline V gene (reference sequence). J was trimmed by 3 bases and V by 4 bases; bases with no gene match: 5. These data are taken from a study of blood T cell repertoires in COVID-19. Study information: The samples span acute and convalescent COVID-19 from the United States, Italy and Spain. Sample material is recorded as cDNA or gDNA derived from T cells, B-cell-depleted T cells, or PBMCs.

This TCR came from a man between 65 and 85 years old with active COVID-19. The rearrangement uses TRBV30 and TRBJ1-5; 8 bases are a match to TRBD1. Sequencing input: peripheral blood. The CDR3 is CAWNGQGPNQPQHF. The CDR3 DNA is TGTGCCTGGAACGGACAGGGTCCCAATCAGCCCCAGCATTTT.